This TCR beta chain originates from a study of cytomegalovirus exposure and HLA in healthy donors. Study context: A prior analysis found 100 million to 140 million unique TCR beta sequences from around 180 million T cells. Among the approximately 380 donors who were genotyped, about 84% fell in the genetic ancestry cluster that is associated with self-reported Caucasian donors.

On this clone: Its specificity is unknown.

Study-level points and caveats: TRBV6-2, TRBV6-3 and some other V segments were excluded as indistinguishable. A later analysis found that most CMV-associated TCR beta chains appeared HLA-restricted.

V was pared by 4 bases and J by 8 bases, with 10 bases of the junction left unmatched. The CDR3 covers 15 residues. CDR1 and CDR2 from the germline V gene are SEHNR and FQNEAQ (reference sequence). In the PCR, 60 Vbeta and 13 Jbeta primers were used. Clones were read by immunoSEQ multiplex PCR, and TCRdb kept only the in-frame ones, dropping some. The sample lists around 180,000 clones; about 77% were seen once. The genes are TRBV7-9 and TRBJ2-1; 8 bases are shared with TRBD1. The sequence came from a man in his sixties in good health and CMV-seronegative. The sample comprised PBMCs. In nucleotides, the CDR3 is TGTGCCAGCAGCTCCGGGACAGGCTATATTGATGAGCAGTTCTTC. Protein product: CASSSGTGYIDEQFF.